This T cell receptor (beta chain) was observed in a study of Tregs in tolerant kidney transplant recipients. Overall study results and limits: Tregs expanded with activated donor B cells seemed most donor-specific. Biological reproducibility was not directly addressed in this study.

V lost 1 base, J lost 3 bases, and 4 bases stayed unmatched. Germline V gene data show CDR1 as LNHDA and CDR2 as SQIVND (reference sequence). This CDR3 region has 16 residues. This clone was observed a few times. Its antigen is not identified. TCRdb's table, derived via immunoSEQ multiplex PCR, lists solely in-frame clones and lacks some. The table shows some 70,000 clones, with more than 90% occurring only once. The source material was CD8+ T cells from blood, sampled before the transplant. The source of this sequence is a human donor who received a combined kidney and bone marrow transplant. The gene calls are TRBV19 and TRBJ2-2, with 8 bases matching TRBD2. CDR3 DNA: TGTGCCAGTAGTATAGCCAGCGGGAGATACACCGGGGAGCTGTTTTTT. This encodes CASSIASGRYTGELFF.